One sample yielded the 26 T cell receptor beta chains listed below, sequenced in a study of blood T cell repertoires in COVID-19. Assay: immunoSEQ multiplex PCR; the TCRdb copy retains only in-frame clones and omits some. The sample records 30,000 to 35,000 clones, over 90% being singletons. Material for sequencing was peripheral blood. Every receptor here comes from a human donor in a cohort sampled during active COVID-19.

V usage is TRBV27 and J usage is TRBJ2-6; no clear D gene. The CDR3 loop spans 16 amino acids. The V end lost 5 bases, the J end lost 4 bases, and 15 bases lay between the germline ends. Germline CDR1 is MNHEY and CDR2 is SMNVEV (reference sequence). This chain's CDR3 is CASSPNYQAGANVLTF. As DNA, the CDR3 is TGTGCCAGCAGTCCGAATTACCAGGCAGGGGCCAACGTCCTGACTTTC.

V is TRBV5-1 and J is TRBJ2-5; 7 bases match TRBD2. Germline CDR1 is SGHRS and CDR2 is YFSETQ. The CDR3 contains 15 residues. The J segment lost 3 bases and the V segment lost 0 bases, leaving 5 bases of the junction unmatched. The CDR3 region is CASSLAPGGKETQYF. DNA of the CDR3: TGCGCCAGCAGCTTGGCCCCGGGGGGTAAAGAGACCCAGTACTTC.

The rearrangement uses TRBV12-5 and TRBJ2-5, with 7 bases aligning to TRBD2. Trimming took 0 bases from V and 2 from J; bases not matched to a gene: 6. CDR1 is LGHNT and CDR2 is FRNRAP in the germline V gene. The CDR3 contains 16 residues. CDR3 sequence: CASGLVRTSPQETQYF. The CDR3 DNA sequence: TGTGCTAGTGGTTTGGTAAGGACTAGTCCTCAAGAGACCCAGTACTTC.

The chain recombines TRBV7-3 with TRBJ2-7; 12 positions match TRBD2. The CDR3 is made up of 15 amino acids. The ends lost 5 bases at V and 5 bases at J; junction bases unmatched: 7. Germline CDR1 and CDR2: SGHTA and FQGTGA. The DNA of the CDR3 is TGTGCCAGCAGCCCCCGACTAGCGGGAGTCCACGAGCAGTACTTC. This sequence encodes CASSPRLAGVHEQYF. Based on the CDR3 plus reference TRBV7-3 and TRBJ2-7, the full variable domain is GAGVSQTPSNKVTEKGKYVELRCDPISGHTALYWYRQSLGQGPEFLIYFQGTGAADDSGLPNDRFFAVRPEGSVSTLKIQRTERGDSAVYLCASSPRLAGVHEQYFGPGTRLTVT.

The V call is TRBV4-2, the J call TRBJ2-1; tentatively, D is TRBD2 (6 bases). This CDR3 region has 14 residues. Germline CDR1 reads LGHNA; CDR2 reads YNFKEQ. V lost 3 bases, J lost 5 bases, and 11 bases lay in between. This chain's CDR3 is CASSQRGVDNEQFF. Written as DNA, the CDR3 is TGTGCCAGCAGCCAGCGGGGTGTGGACAATGAGCAGTTCTTC.

This chain joins TRBV13 and TRBJ2-3; TRBD1 is a possible D gene (7 bases). The CDR3 extends over 13 amino acids. Trimming pared 2 bases from V and 5 bases from J, leaving 8 bases between. The V gene's germline CDR1 is PRHDT and CDR2 FYEKMQ (reference sequence). The CDR3: CASSLQGGDTQYF. The CDR3 bases are TGTGCCAGCAGCTTACAGGGGGGAGATACGCAGTATTTT.

The chain couples TRBV5-6 to TRBJ2-2; TRBD2 aligns across 8 bases. The V gene's germline CDR1 is SGHDT and CDR2 YYEEEE. The CDR3 is 14 amino acids. V shed 6 bases and J 7 bases; nucleotides not matched to a gene: 8. CDR3 amino acids: CASTGVAGYGELFF. In DNA form, the CDR3 reads TGTGCCAGCACAGGGGTAGCGGGATACGGGGAGCTGTTTTTT.

The chain employs TRBV7-6 and TRBJ2-7; the D gene is possibly TRBD2 (6 bases). CDR3 size: 13 residues. Trimming left V 3 bases short and J 0 bases short, with 6 bases between. Germline CDR1 reads SGHVS; CDR2 reads FNYEAQ. The CDR3 DNA reads TGTGCCAGCAGCTTGACTAGCTCCTACGAGCAGTACTTC. Translating it yields CASSLTSSYEQYF.

With regard to this clone: An end of the junction does not agree with germline; a read error may underlie this. This chain joins TRBV24-1 and TRBJ2-4, with 7 nucleotides matching TRBD1. This CDR3 comprises 16 residues. Germline CDR1 KGHDR, CDR2 SFDVKD. CDR3 nucleotide sequence: TGTGCCACCAGAGATTCCGGCAGGGGGGCCAAAAACATTCAGTACTTC. It yields the protein CATRDSGRGAKNIQYF.

The chain couples TRBV27 to TRBJ1-4; a weak D match, TRBD1 (5 bases). The germline V gene encodes CDR1 MNHEY and CDR2 SMNVEV (reference sequence). Trimming pared 2 bases from V and 8 bases from J, leaving 12 bases between. The CDR3 is 14 amino acids. CDR3 coding DNA: TGTGCCAGCAGTTTAGGGAGGGGCCGGGAAAAACTGTTTTTT. It is translated as CASSLGRGREKLFF.

The V and J genes are TRBV4-1 and TRBJ1-5; the match to TRBD1 covers 8 bases. The V and J ends lost 0 bases and 5 bases, in that order; junction bases with no gene match: 6. There are 16 residues in the CDR3. The germline V gene encodes CDR1 MGHRA and CDR2 YSYEKL. CDR3: CASSQEFGQGYQPQHF. The DNA of the CDR3 is TGCGCCAGCAGCCAAGAATTTGGACAGGGATATCAGCCCCAGCATTTT.

V is TRBV7-8 and J is TRBJ2-7, with TRBD1 matching 9 bases. V gave up 5 bases and J gave up 0 bases; unmatched junction bases: 8. This CDR3 region has 16 residues. Looked up from germline, CDR1 is SGHVS and CDR2 is FQNEAQ. The CDR3 DNA reads as TGTGCCAGCAGCCCCCAGGGGGACAGGGTCTCCTACGAGCAGTACTTC. This encodes CASSPQGDRVSYEQYF.

This clone showed up just once. This sequence joins TRBV5-1 and TRBJ2-2; D might be TRBD2 (5 bases). The CDR3 sequence is 18 residues long. The V end lost 1 base, the J end lost 0 bases, and 16 bases lay between the germline ends. Germline lookup yields CDR1 SGHRS and CDR2 YFSETQ. CDR3 in amino acids: CASSLFPWTRTNTGELFF. Written as DNA, the CDR3 is TGCGCCAGCAGCTTGTTCCCCTGGACTCGGACGAACACCGGGGAGCTGTTTTTT.

The V and J genes are TRBV28 and TRBJ1-2; D call uncertain. The CDR3 contains 14 residues. V was cut by 11 bases and J by 0 bases, with 16 bases left in between. Germline V lookup: CDR1 MDHEN, CDR2 SYDVKM. CDR3 nucleotide sequence: TGTGCCGGAACTTCGACGGGGACTAACTATGGCTACACCTTC. Protein product: CAGTSTGTNYGYTF.

The chain recombines TRBV6-6 with TRBJ1-2; D is unresolved. Between the trimmed V and J ends, which lost 10 bases and 3 bases, there was a span of 15 bases. This CDR3 is 13 amino acids long. Per germline, CDR1 MNHNY and CDR2 SVGAGI (reference sequence). The DNA of the CDR3 is TGTGCCACCGCCCTACCCGGGGACTATGGCTACACCTTC. It translates to CATALPGDYGYTF.

This sequence joins TRBV7-9 and TRBJ2-2, with 8 bases lining up with TRBD1. CDR3 length: 15 amino acids. V shed 6 bases, J shed 5 bases, and the junction held 8 bases outside the gene matches. The germline CDR1 and CDR2 sequences are SEHNR and FQNEAQ (reference sequence). The CDR3 nucleotides read TGTGCCAGCAGGCGCACAGGGGGACGGACCGGGGAGCTGTTTTTT. It is translated as CASRRTGGRTGELFF.

This chain uses TRBV27 with TRBJ2-5, with 9 bases identical to TRBD2. CDR3 length: 17 residues. V shed 4 bases and J 5 bases; nucleotides not matched to a gene: 14. Germline V gives CDR1 MNHEY, CDR2 SMNVEV (reference sequence). The CDR3 spells CASSSNQAGGPGETQYF. The CDR3 nucleotides read TGTGCCAGCAGTTCGAATCAGGCGGGGGGGCCGGGGGAGACCCAGTACTTC.

This clone was recorded only once. The chain couples TRBV13 to TRBJ2-7; no reliable D call. The CDR3 spans 11 residues. The V end lost 4 bases, the J end lost 7 bases, and 8 bases lay between the germline ends. Germline V gene lookup returns CDR1 PRHDT and CDR2 FYEKMQ (reference sequence). The CDR3 protein is CASSSNWEQYF. The CDR3 nucleotides read TGTGCCAGCAGCTCAAACTGGGAGCAGTACTTC. Full variable domain (outside the CDR3, taken from reference TRBV13 and TRBJ2-7): AAGVIQSPRHLIKEKRETATLKCYPIPRHDTVYWYQQGPGQDPQFLISFYEKMQSDKGSIPDRFSAQQFSDYHSELNMSSLELGDSALYFCASSSNWEQYFGPGTRLTVT.

This sequence joins TRBV29-1 and TRBJ1-4, with 9 bases that match TRBD1. Unmatched junction bases numbered 12, after V lost 6 bases and J lost 7 bases. Per germline, CDR1 SQVTM and CDR2 ANQGSEA. This CDR3 has 15 amino acids. The chain's CDR3 is CSVDQRGQGPEKLFF. The CDR3 nucleotides are TGCAGCGTGGATCAGAGGGGACAGGGCCCTGAAAAACTGTTTTTT. Full variable domain (remainder filled in from reference TRBV29-1 and TRBJ1-4): SAVISQKPSRDICQRGTSLTIQCQVDSQVTMMFWYRQQPGQSLTLIATANQGSEATYESGFVIDKFPISRPNLTFSTLTVSNMSPEDSSIYLCSVDQRGQGPEKLFFGSGTQLSVL.

The chain has TRBV7-9 and TRBJ1-1; TRBD1 aligns across 7 bases. The J segment lost 3 bases and the V segment lost 3 bases, leaving 10 bases of the junction unmatched. Germline CDR1 reads SEHNR; CDR2 reads FQNEAQ (reference sequence). The CDR3 loop spans 16 amino acids. The CDR3, as DNA: TGTGCCAGCAGCTTTGGGCAGGGGGTAGTTGACACTGAAGCTTTCTTT. This sequence encodes CASSFGQGVVDTEAFF.

The rearrangement joins TRBV25-1 to TRBJ1-1, with D possibly TRBD1 on 5 matching bases. This CDR3 spans 13 amino acids. V was cut by 6 bases and J by 2 bases, with 10 bases left in between. Per germline, CDR1 MGHDK and CDR2 SYGVNS. CDR3 DNA sequence: TGTGCCAGCAGCCAGACAGTAAACACTGAAGCTTTCTTT. Encoded protein: CASSQTVNTEAFF.

This chain joins TRBV19 and TRBJ1-1; weak D call: TRBD1 (6 bases). In germline, CDR1 is LNHDA, CDR2 SQIVND (reference sequence). Deletions cut 5 bases from V and 1 base from J, with 11 bases between. The CDR3 is made up of 14 amino acids. The CDR3 nucleotides read TGTGCCAGTAGTTTCCGGGACACGAACACTGAAGCTTTCTTT. Amino acid sequence: CASSFRDTNTEAFF. The full variable domain, in which reference TRBV19 and TRBJ1-1 provide the parts outside the CDR3, is DGGITQSPKYLFRKEGQNVTLSCEQNLNHDAMYWYRQDPGQGLRLIYYSQIVNDFQKGDIAEGYSVSREKKESFPLTVTSAQKNPTAFYLCASSFRDTNTEAFFGQGTRLTVV.

The chain joins TRBV7-2 to TRBJ1-2; 8 bases are a match to TRBD1. Germline V gives CDR1 SGHTA, CDR2 FQGNSA. J was trimmed by 0 bases and V by 4 bases; bases with no gene match: 7. The CDR3 length is 16 residues. CDR3 sequence: CASSSQQGGANYGYTF. As DNA, the CDR3 is TGTGCCAGCAGCTCTCAACAGGGGGGAGCTAACTATGGCTACACCTTC. Combining the CDR3 with reference TRBV7-2 and TRBJ1-2 gives the whole variable domain GAGVSQSPSNKVTEKGKDVELRCDPISGHTALYWYRQSLGQGLEFLIYFQGNSAPDKSGLPSDRFSAERTGGSVSTLTIQRTQQEDSAVYLCASSSQQGGANYGYTFGSGTRLTVV.

The chain employs TRBV5-1 and TRBJ1-1; the D gene is possibly TRBD1 (6 bases). The CDR3 contains 14 residues. Germline CDR1 is SGHRS and CDR2 is YFSETQ. Between the trimmed V and J ends, which lost 4 bases and 2 bases, there was a span of 12 bases. The CDR3 coding sequence is TGCGCCAGCAGCACCAACAGGGTTAACACTGAAGCTTTCTTT. This encodes CASSTNRVNTEAFF.

Written as DNA, the CDR3 is TGTGCCAGTTTCAAAGACAGGGGTTCAGGAAACACCATATATTTT. As protein: CASFKDRGSGNTIYF. V usage is TRBV2 and J usage is TRBJ1-3; 8 nucleotides align to TRBD1. Germline-derived CDR1 and CDR2 are SNHLY and FYNNEI. V lost 9 bases, J lost 4 bases, and 11 bases stayed unmatched. The CDR3 totals 15 residues.

The V and J genes are TRBV20-1 and TRBJ2-7, with a weak D call TRBD2 (6 bases). This CDR3 has 11 amino acids. Germline lookup yields CDR1 DFQATT and CDR2 SNEGSKA (reference sequence). Trimming cost V 6 bases and J 8 bases, with 14 bases left between them. In nucleotides, the CDR3 is TGCAGTGCCCGGGACTGGGCGAAGCAGTACTTC. This gives the protein CSARDWAKQYF.